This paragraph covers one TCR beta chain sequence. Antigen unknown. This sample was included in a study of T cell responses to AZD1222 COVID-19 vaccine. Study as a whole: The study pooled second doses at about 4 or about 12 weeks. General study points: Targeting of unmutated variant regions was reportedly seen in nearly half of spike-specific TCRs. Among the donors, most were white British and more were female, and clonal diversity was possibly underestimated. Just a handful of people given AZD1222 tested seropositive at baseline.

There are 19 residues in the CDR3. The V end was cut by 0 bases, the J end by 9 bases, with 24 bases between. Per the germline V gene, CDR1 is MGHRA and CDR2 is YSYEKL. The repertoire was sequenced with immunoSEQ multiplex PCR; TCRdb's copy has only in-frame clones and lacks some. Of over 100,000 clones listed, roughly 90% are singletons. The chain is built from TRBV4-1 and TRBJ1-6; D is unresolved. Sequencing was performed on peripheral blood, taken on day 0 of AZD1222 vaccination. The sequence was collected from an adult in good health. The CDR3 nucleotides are TGCGCCAGCAGCCAAGATTCGGGCGGGCGGACCTACTTCTTTTCACCCCTCCACTTT. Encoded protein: CASSQDSGGRTYFFSPLHF.